The 12 T cell receptor beta chains below come from one sample, sequenced in a study of T cell responses to AZD1222 COVID-19 vaccine. Here immunoSEQ multiplex PCR was the method, and the copy in TCRdb shows in-frame clones only, minus some. The sample records about 110,000 clones, roughly 90% being singletons. The sequences come from peripheral blood, collected on day 0 of MenACWY control vaccination. The receptors shown here come from an adult in good health.

This clone was found a few times. Within the sample, other DNA sequences also encode this same CDR3. The V call is TRBV30, the J call TRBJ1-5; D uncertain. V shed 0 bases and J shed 1 base, with 4 bases lying between them. The CDR3 has 13 residues. CDR1 and CDR2 (germline): GTSNPN, SVGIG (reference sequence). The CDR3 region is CAWSVRSNQPQHF. The CDR3 DNA follows: TGTGCCTGGAGTGTACGAAGCAATCAGCCCCAGCATTTT.

The chain links TRBV4-2 to TRBJ2-5; maybe TRBD2 (6 bases). Germline lookup yields CDR1 LGHNA and CDR2 YNFKEQ. This CDR3 region has 14 residues. V lost 0 bases to trimming and J lost 1 base, with 6 bases between them. CDR3 coding DNA: TGTGCCAGCAGCCAAGAACTAGCCCAAGAGACCCAGTACTTC. It codes for CASSQELAQETQYF.

This sequence joins TRBV5-4 and TRBJ1-1, with unresolved D. Germline-derived CDR1 and CDR2 are SGHNT and YYREEE (reference sequence). Between the trimmed V and J ends, which lost 4 bases and 5 bases, there was a span of 15 bases. The CDR3 covers 14 residues. The CDR3 loop is CASSPDPGGTEAFF. CDR3 sequence (DNA): TGTGCCAGCAGCCCGGACCCCGGAGGGACTGAAGCTTTCTTT.

This chain links TRBV19 with TRBJ2-6; D might be TRBD1 (5 bases). This CDR3 spans 17 amino acids. The V and J ends lost 6 bases and 3 bases respectively, with 18 bases between them. Germline loops: CDR1 LNHDA, CDR2 SQIVND (reference sequence). The CDR3 region has the DNA TGTGCCAGTAGGGGTTGGTGGCAGGGCGGTGGGGCCAACGTCCTGACTTTC. Translating gives CASRGWWQGGGANVLTF.

In DNA, the CDR3 is TGTGCCAGCAGAGGCATGGGGGTTGGGGCCGAGCAGTACTTC. Translated: CASRGMGVGAEQYF. This sequence joins TRBV2 and TRBJ2-7; possibly TRBD1 or TRBD2 for D (5 bases each). This CDR3 region has 14 residues. V dropped 6 bases and J dropped 6 bases, with 18 bases sitting between them. Per germline, CDR1 SNHLY and CDR2 FYNNEI. The full variable domain, rest sourced from reference TRBV2 and TRBJ2-7, is EPEVTQTPSHQVTQMGQEVILRCVPISNHLYFYWYRQILGQKVEFLVSFYNNEISEKSEIFDDQFSVERPDGSNFTLKIRSTKLEDSAMYFCASRGMGVGAEQYFGPGTRLTVT.

This chain connects TRBV28 to TRBJ2-7; no firm D call. Germline V CDR1 and CDR2: MDHEN, SYDVKM. The CDR3 consists of 12 residues. Trimming took off 4 bases at V and 1 base at J, with 5 bases between the two ends. The CDR3 DNA is TGTGCCAGCAGTTCTGGTTCCTACGAGCAGTACTTC. Protein product: CASSSGSYEQYF.

This clone came up once. This rearrangement joins TRBV6-1 to TRBJ1-5, with D uncertain. Germline V gives CDR1 MNHNS, CDR2 SASEGT. There are 16 residues in the CDR3. The ends were cut back, 1 base at V and 2 bases at J, with 12 bases in the middle. This CDR3 is CASSEEEGSGNQPQHF. DNA for the CDR3: TGTGCCAGCAGTGAAGAAGAGGGCTCGGGCAATCAGCCCCAGCATTTT.

The chain is built from TRBV5-1 and TRBJ2-5; a possible D gene is TRBD1 (6 bases). CDR3 length equals 13 residues. The germline V gene encodes CDR1 SGHRS and CDR2 YFSETQ. V dropped 0 bases and J dropped 3 bases, with 6 bases sitting between them. CDR3 sequence reads: CASSLDREETQYF. In DNA, the CDR3 is TGCGCCAGCAGCTTGGACAGGGAAGAGACCCAGTACTTC.

The chain recombines TRBV7-2 with TRBJ1-2, with a tentative D call TRBD1 (6 bases). Trimming took off 6 bases at V and 4 bases at J, with 15 bases between the two ends. This CDR3 has 14 residues. The germline V gene encodes CDR1 SGHTA and CDR2 FQGNSA. The DNA for the CDR3 is TGTGCCAGCAGGGGGGGGGCCGTCAGCTATGGCTACACCTTC. It yields the protein CASRGGAVSYGYTF.

This chain links TRBV6-5 with TRBJ2-1; tentative D call: TRBD2 (5 bases). The CDR3 loop spans 15 amino acids. Trimming took 8 bases from V and 2 from J, leaving 16 bases between them. Germline-derived CDR1 and CDR2 are MNHEY and SVGAGI. The DNA of the CDR3 is TGTGCCAGCTTACGACGCCCGGAGGCCTACAATGAGCAGTTCTTC. Translated: CASLRRPEAYNEQFF.

V and J are TRBV4-2 and TRBJ1-1; D is possibly TRBD1 (5 bases). The CDR3 is 13 amino acids. Germline V gene sequence: CDR1 LGHNA, CDR2 YNFKEQ. Trimming took 4 bases from V and 6 from J, leaving 12 bases between them. Here the CDR3 reads CASSPGAGSEAFF. CDR3 DNA sequence: TGTGCCAGCAGCCCTGGGGCAGGGTCTGAAGCTTTCTTT.

V is TRBV7-6 and J is TRBJ1-1; 7 bases are a match to TRBD1. The CDR3 sequence is 13 residues long. Germline CDR1 SGHVS, CDR2 FNYEAQ. The J segment lost 7 bases and the V segment lost 2 bases, leaving 4 bases of the junction unmatched. CDR3 sequence: CASSLQQGSEAFF. The CDR3 nucleotides read TGTGCCAGCAGCTTACAACAGGGGAGTGAAGCTTTCTTT.